This TCR beta chain was profiled in a study of T cell responses to AZD1222 COVID-19 vaccine. Assay used: immunoSEQ multiplex PCR; TCRdb lists only in-frame clones, some missing. The profile covers some 110,000 clones, with 82% appearing a single time and less than 6% taken by the ten largest. The CDR3 runs to 14 residues. Germline CDR1 is MNHNS and CDR2 is SASEGT. The V end was cut by 2 bases, the J end by 7 bases, with 12 bases between. Sequenced here: peripheral blood, sampled on day 0 of AZD1222 vaccination. J is TRBJ1-5 and V is TRBV6-1, with a possible D match to TRBD1 (5 bases). The TCR originated in an adult in good health. The CDR3 nucleotides are TGTGCCAGCAGTGAAACCAGGGCGGGCCAGCCCCAGCATTTT. This translates into CASSETRAGQPQHF.